The following is a T cell receptor (beta chain) sequence with its context. This record belongs to a study of shared clonotypes between healthy human individuals. The assay ran at deep level. Only in-frame clones appear in the TCRdb table, and some are missing; sequencing was by immunoSEQ multiplex PCR. The profile covers some 1.5 million clones, with approximately 98% appearing a single time and about 0.4% taken by the ten largest. Naive CD4+ cells were CD45RA-selected; the remaining cells were memory. Germline V lookup: CDR1 LGHNA, CDR2 YNFKEQ. CDR3 length: 15 amino acids. Trimming left V 0 bases short and J 2 bases short, with 8 bases between.

This receptor was obtained from a man aged 30 to 39 in good health. Material: naive CD4+ T cells sorted from blood. Subset specified: CD45RA+ positively selected. The chain recombines TRBV4-2 with TRBJ1-5; D is ambiguous. For the CDR3, the DNA is TGTGCCAGCAGCCAAGATCCCCAGCGCAATCAGCCCCAGCATTTT. This translates into CASSQDPQRNQPQHF.